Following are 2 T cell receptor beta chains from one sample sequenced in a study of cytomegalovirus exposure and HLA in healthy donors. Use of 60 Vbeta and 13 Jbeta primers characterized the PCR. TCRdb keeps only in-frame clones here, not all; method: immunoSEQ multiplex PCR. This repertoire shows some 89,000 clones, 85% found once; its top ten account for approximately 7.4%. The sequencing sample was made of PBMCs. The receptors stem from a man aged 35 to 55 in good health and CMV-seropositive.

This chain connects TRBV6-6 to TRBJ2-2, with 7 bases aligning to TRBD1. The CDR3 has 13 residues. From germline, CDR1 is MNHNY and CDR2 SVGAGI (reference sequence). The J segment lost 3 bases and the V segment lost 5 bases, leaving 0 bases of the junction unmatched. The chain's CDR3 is CASSDRDTGELFF. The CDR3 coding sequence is TGTGCCAGCAGTGACAGGGACACCGGGGAGCTGTTTTTT.

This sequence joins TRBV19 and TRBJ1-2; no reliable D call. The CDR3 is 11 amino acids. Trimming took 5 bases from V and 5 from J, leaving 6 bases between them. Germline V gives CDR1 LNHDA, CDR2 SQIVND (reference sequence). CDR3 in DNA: TGTGCCAGTAGTTCGGGGTATGGCTACACCTTC. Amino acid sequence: CASSSGYGYTF. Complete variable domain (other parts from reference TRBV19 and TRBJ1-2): DGGITQSPKYLFRKEGQNVTLSCEQNLNHDAMYWYRQDPGQGLRLIYYSQIVNDFQKGDIAEGYSVSREKKESFPLTVTSAQKNPTAFYLCASSSGYGYTFGSGTRLTVV.